The clone carrying this T cell receptor (beta chain) is classed as medium-sized. The CDR3 loop spans 15 amino acids. Trimming cost V 0 bases and J 6 bases, with 14 bases left between them. Germline V gene data show CDR1 as SGHRS and CDR2 as YFSETQ. The data are from a study of OX40 agonist ivuxolimab in advanced cancers. Sequencing used immunoSEQ multiplex PCR; TCRdb keeps in-frame clones, though not all of them. The sample lists about 40,000 clones, 88% occurring once. The chain employs TRBV5-1 and TRBJ2-3; D is possibly TRBD2 (5 bases). This TCR came from an adult with an advanced solid tumor such as melanoma, head and neck, liver or kidney cancer. Sequenced here: CD4+ or CD8+ T cells sorted from blood, sampled in a trial of the OX40 agonist ivuxolimab. In DNA form, the CDR3 reads TGCGCCAGCAGCTTGGAGGTTCCCCCGGGGGATACGCAGTATTTT. Its translation is CASSLEVPPGDTQYF.